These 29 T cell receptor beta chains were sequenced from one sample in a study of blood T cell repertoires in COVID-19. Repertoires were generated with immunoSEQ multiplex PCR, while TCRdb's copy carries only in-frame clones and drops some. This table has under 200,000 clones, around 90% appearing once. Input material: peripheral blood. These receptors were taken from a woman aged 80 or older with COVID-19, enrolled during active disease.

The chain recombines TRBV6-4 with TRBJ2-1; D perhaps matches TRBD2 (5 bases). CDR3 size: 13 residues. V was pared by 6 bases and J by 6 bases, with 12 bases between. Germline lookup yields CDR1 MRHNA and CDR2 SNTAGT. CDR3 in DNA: TGTGCCAGCAGCTTGGACGAGGGCAATGAGCAGTTCTTC. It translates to CASSLDEGNEQFF.

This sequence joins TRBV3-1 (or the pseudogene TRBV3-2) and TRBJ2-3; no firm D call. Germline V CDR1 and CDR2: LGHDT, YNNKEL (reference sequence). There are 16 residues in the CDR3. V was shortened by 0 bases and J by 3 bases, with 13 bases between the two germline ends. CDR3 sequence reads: CASSQEWPETTDTQYF. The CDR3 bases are TGTGCCAGCAGCCAAGAATGGCCCGAGACTACAGATACGCAGTATTTT.

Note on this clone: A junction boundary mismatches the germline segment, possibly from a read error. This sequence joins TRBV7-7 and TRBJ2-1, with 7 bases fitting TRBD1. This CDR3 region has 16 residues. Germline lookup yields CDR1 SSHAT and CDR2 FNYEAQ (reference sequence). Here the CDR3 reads CASSSQGVSGWDEQFF. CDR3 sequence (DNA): TGTGCTAGCAGCTCCCAGGGGGTTTCGGGTTGGGATGAGCAGTTCTTC. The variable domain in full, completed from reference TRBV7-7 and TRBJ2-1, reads GAGVSQSPRYKVTKRGQDVTLRCDPISSHATLYWYQQALGQGPEFLTYFNYEAQPDKSGLPSDRFSAERPEGSISTLTIQRTEQRDSAMYRCASSSQGVSGWDEQFFGPGTRLTVL.

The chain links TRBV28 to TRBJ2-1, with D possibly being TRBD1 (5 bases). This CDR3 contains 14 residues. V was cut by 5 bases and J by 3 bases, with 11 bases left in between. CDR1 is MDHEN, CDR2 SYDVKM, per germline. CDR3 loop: CASSNGQGYNEQFF. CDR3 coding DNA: TGTGCCAGCAGTAATGGGCAGGGCTACAATGAGCAGTTCTTC.

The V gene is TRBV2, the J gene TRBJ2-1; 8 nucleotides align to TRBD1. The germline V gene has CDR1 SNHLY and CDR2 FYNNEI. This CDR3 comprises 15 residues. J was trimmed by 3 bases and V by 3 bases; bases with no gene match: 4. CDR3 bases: TGTGCCAGCAGTGAGGTTACAGGGGGCTACAATGAGCAGTTCTTC. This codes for CASSEVTGGYNEQFF.

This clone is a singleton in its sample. Here the CDR3 reads CASSQGGTWTARSPLHF. The CDR3 region has the DNA TGTGCCAGCAGCCAAGGGGGAACCTGGACAGCTCGATCACCCCTCCACTTT. V and J are TRBV14 and TRBJ1-6, with a possible D match to TRBD1 (6 bases). The ends were cut back, 1 base at V and 10 bases at J, with 20 bases in the middle. There are 17 residues in the CDR3. Germline CDR1 reads SGHDN; CDR2 reads FVKESK. Complete variable domain (other parts from reference TRBV14 and TRBJ1-6): EAGVTQFPSHSVIEKGQTVTLRCDPISGHDNLYWYRRVMGKEIKFLLHFVKESKQDESGMPNNRFLAERTGGTYSTLKVQPAELEDSGVYFCASSQGGTWTARSPLHFGNGTRLTVT.

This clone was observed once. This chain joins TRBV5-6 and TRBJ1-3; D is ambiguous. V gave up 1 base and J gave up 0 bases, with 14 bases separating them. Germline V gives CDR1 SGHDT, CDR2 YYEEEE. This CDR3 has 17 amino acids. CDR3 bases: TGTGCCAGCAGCTTGTTCTCTTTGGGGAGCTCTGGAAACACCATATATTTT. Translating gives CASSLFSLGSSGNTIYF.

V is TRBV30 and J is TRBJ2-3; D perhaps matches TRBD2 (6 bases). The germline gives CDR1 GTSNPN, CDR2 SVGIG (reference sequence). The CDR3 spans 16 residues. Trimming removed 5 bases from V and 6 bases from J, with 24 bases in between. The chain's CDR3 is CAWGPTSSEKVDTQYF. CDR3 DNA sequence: TGTGCCTGGGGCCCTACCTCTAGCGAGAAGGTGGATACGCAGTATTTT.

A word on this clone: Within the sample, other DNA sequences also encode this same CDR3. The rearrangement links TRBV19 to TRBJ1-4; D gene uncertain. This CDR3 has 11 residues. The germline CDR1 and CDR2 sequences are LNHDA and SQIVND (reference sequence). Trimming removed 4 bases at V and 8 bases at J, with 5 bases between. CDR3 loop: CASSTSEKLFF. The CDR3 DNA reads TGTGCCAGTAGTACTAGCGAAAAACTGTTTTTT.

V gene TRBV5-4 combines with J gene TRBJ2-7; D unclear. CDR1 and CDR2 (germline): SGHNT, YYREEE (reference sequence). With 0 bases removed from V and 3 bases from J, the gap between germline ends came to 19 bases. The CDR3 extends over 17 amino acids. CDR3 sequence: CASSLVKADGVCYEQYF. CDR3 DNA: TGTGCCAGCAGCTTGGTTAAGGCTGATGGAGTCTGCTACGAGCAGTACTTC.

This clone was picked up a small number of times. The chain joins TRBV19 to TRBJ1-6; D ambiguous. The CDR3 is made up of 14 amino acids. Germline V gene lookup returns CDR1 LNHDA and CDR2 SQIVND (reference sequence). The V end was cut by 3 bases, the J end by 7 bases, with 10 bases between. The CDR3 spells CASSIKQENSPLHF. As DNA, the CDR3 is TGTGCCAGTAGTATCAAGCAGGAAAATTCACCCCTCCACTTT.

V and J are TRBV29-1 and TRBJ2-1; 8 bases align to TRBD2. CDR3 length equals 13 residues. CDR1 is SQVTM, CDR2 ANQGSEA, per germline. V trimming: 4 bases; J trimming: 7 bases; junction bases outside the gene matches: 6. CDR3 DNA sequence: TGCAGCGTTGCCCCGGGACTAGGTAATGAGCAGTTCTTC. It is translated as CSVAPGLGNEQFF.

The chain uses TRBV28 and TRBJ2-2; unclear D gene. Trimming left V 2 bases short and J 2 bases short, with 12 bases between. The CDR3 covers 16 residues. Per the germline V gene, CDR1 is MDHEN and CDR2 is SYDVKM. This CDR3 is CASSLRYPGNTGELFF. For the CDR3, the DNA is TGTGCCAGCAGTTTACGATACCCCGGTAACACCGGGGAGCTGTTTTTT.

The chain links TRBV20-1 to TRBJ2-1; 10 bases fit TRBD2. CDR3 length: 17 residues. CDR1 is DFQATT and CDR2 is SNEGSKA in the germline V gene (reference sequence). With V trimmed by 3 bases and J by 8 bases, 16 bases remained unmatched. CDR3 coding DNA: TGCAGTGCTAGTTTTTCTAGCGGGAGCTCAGGAAGTTATGAGCAGTTCTTC. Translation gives CSASFSSGSSGSYEQFF.

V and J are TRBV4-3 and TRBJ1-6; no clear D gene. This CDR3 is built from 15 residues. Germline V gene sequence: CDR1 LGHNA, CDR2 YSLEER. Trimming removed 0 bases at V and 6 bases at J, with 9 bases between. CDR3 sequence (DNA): TGCGCCAGCAGCCAAGACGGGGAGGCTAATTCACCCCTCCACTTT. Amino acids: CASSQDGEANSPLHF.

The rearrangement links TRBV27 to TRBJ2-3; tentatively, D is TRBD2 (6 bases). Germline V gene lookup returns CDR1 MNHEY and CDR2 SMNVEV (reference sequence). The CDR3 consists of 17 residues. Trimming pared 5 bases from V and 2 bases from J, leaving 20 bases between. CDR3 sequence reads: CASSPHGWGRYTDTQYF. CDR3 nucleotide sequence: TGTGCCAGCAGTCCGCATGGGTGGGGGAGGTACACAGATACGCAGTATTTT.

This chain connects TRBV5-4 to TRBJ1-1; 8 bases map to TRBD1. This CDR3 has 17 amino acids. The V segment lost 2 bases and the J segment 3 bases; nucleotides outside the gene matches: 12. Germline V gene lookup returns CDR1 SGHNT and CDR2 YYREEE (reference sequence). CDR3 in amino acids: CASSLSQGAHLDTEAFF. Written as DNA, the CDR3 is TGTGCCAGCAGCTTATCTCAGGGGGCGCATTTGGACACTGAAGCTTTCTTT.

CDR3 DNA sequence: TGCAGCGTTGACCTTGGACAGACGAACACCGGGGAGCTGTTTTTT. Translated: CSVDLGQTNTGELFF. The gene calls are TRBV29-1 and TRBJ2-2, with D possibly matching TRBD1 (6 bases). The CDR3 totals 15 residues. Germline CDR1 is SQVTM and CDR2 is ANQGSEA. The V and J ends lost 3 bases and 0 bases respectively, with 11 bases between them.

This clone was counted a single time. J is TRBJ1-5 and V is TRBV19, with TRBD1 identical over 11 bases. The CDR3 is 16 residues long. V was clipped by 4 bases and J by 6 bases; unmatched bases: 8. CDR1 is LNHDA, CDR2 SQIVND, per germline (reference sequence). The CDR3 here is CASSTRTGGAGQPQHF. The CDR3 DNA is TGTGCCAGTAGTACTCGGACAGGGGGCGCCGGTCAGCCCCAGCATTTT. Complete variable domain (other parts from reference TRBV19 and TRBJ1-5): DGGITQSPKYLFRKEGQNVTLSCEQNLNHDAMYWYRQDPGQGLRLIYYSQIVNDFQKGDIAEGYSVSREKKESFPLTVTSAQKNPTAFYLCASSTRTGGAGQPQHFGDGTRLSIL.

The CDR3 DNA reads as TGTGCCAGCACAGGCGGGACAGATACGCAGTATTTT. It specifies CASTGGTDTQYF. This chain uses TRBV6-6 with TRBJ2-3, with D tentatively TRBD2 (5 bases). Germline lookup yields CDR1 MNHNY and CDR2 SVGAGI (reference sequence). The V and J ends lost 7 bases and 3 bases respectively, with 8 bases between them. The length of the CDR3 is 12 residues.

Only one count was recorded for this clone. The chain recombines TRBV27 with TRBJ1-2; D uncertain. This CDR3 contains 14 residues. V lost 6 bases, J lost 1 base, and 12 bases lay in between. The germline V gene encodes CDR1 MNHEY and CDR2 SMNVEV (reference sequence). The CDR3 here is CASSQTGDNYGYTF. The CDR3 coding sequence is TGTGCCAGCAGCCAAACGGGAGATAACTATGGCTACACCTTC.

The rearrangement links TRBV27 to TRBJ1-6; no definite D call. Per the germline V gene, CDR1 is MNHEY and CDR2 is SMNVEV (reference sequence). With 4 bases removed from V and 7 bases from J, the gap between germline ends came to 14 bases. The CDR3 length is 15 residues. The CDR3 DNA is TGTGCCAGCAGTTATCGGCCAGCGCGGAATTCACCCCTCCACTTT. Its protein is CASSYRPARNSPLHF.

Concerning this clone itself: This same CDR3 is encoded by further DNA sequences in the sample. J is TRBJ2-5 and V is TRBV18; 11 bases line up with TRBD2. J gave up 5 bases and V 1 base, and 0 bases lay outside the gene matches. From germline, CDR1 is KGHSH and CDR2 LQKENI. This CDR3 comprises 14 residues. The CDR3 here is CASSPLAGGETQYF. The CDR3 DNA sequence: TGTGCCAGCTCACCACTAGCGGGAGGGGAGACCCAGTACTTC.

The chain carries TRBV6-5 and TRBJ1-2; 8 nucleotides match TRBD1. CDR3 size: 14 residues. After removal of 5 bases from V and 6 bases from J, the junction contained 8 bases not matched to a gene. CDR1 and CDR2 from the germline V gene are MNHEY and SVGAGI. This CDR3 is CASSKTGGMDGYTF. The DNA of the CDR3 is TGTGCCAGCAGTAAAACAGGGGGTATGGATGGCTACACCTTC.

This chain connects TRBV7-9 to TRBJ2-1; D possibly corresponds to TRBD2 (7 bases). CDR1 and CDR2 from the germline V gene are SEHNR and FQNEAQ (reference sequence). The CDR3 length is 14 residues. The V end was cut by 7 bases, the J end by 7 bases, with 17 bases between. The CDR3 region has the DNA TGTGCCAGCATTGCGGGGGCACTAGCGAATGAGCAGTTCTTC. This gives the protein CASIAGALANEQFF.

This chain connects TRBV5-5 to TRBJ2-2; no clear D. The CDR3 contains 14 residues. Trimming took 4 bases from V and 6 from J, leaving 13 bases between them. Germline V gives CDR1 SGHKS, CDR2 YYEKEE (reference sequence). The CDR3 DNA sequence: TGTGCCAGCAGCCCCTCAGGAATCGCCGGGGAGCTGTTTTTT. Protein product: CASSPSGIAGELFF.

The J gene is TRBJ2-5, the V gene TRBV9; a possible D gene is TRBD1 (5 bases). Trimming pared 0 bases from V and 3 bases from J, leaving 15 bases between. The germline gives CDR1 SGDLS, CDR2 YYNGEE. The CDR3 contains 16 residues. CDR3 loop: CASSVEWVGPKETQYF. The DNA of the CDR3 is TGTGCCAGCAGCGTAGAATGGGTGGGGCCTAAAGAGACCCAGTACTTC.

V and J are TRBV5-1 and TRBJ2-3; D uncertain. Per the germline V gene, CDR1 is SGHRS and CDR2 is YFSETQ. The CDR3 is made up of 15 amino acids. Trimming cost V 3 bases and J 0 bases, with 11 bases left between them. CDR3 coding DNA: TGCGCCAGCAGCTCCCGCACGACTAGCACAGATACGCAGTATTTT. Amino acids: CASSSRTTSTDTQYF. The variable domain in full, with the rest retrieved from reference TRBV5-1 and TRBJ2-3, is KAGVTQTPRYLIKTRGQQVTLSCSPISGHRSVSWYQQTPGQGLQFLFEYFSETQRNKGNFPGRFSGRQFSNSRSEMNVSTLELGDSALYLCASSSRTTSTDTQYFGPGTRLTVL.

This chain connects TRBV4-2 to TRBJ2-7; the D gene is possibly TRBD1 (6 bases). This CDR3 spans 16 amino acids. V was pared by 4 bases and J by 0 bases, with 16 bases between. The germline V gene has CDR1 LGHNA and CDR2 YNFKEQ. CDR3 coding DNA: TGTGCCAGCAGCCCTCCTCCCGGGGACATCTCCTACGAGCAGTACTTC. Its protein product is CASSPPPGDISYEQYF.